A single sample gave rise to the 13 T cell receptor beta chains below, sequenced in a study of blood T cells in healthy people across ages. Primers used in a second PCR of about 7 to 12 cycles were a sample-barcoded 5' primer and a J-beta primer mix. TCRdb processed the 5' RACE reads anew with MiXCR; each CDR3 protein has one entry. The sample lists over 1,200,000 distinct CDR3 sequences; almost 60% were seen once. The sample was blood. The receptor source for this set is a man younger than 35 in good health.

V gene TRBV5-6 combines with J gene TRBJ2-1, with D tentatively TRBD1 (6 bases). From germline, CDR1 is SGHDT and CDR2 YYEEEE. Trimming took 0 bases from V and 9 from J, leaving 13 bases between them. The CDR3 is made up of 14 amino acids. The DNA for the CDR3 is TGTGCCAGCAGCTTGGGCTATACAGGGATTGAGCAGTTCTTC. Protein sequence: CASSLGYTGIEQFF.

This rearrangement joins TRBV29-1 to TRBJ2-2; maybe TRBD2 (6 bases). The CDR3 runs to 14 residues. Germline CDR1 and CDR2: SQVTM and ANQGSEA. The V gene lost 6 bases and the J gene lost 4 bases, with 15 bases spanning the gap. CDR3 sequence: CSVPRRGGTGELFF. In DNA, the CDR3 is TGCAGCGTACCTAGGAGGGGAGGCACCGGGGAGCTGTTTTTT.

The chain uses TRBV20-1 and TRBJ2-4; 8 nucleotides agree with TRBD2. The J call may be wrong; the DNA end is better matched by TRBJ2-5. Germline CDR1 reads DFQATT; CDR2 reads SNEGSKA (reference sequence). This CDR3 is 17 amino acids long. The CDR3: CSARAGQRGPRRETQYF. CDR3 DNA sequence: TGCAGTGCTAGAGCCGGACAGCGGGGGCCGCGTCGTGAGACCCAGTACTTC.

This chain connects TRBV6-2 or TRBV6-3 to TRBJ2-5, with D uncertain. CDR3 length: 12 amino acids. Trimming shortened V by 2 bases and J by 4 bases, and 5 bases separated the two germline ends. Germline V gene lookup returns CDR1 MNHEY and CDR2 SVGEGT. The CDR3 nucleotides read TGTGCCAGCAGTTACGATCTAGAGACCCAGTACTTC. Encoded protein: CASSYDLETQYF.

This chain joins TRBV9 and TRBJ2-7, with 9 bases fitting TRBD2. V was pared by 3 bases and J by 4 bases, with 8 bases of the junction left unmatched. Looked up from germline, CDR1 is SGDLS and CDR2 is YYNGEE. The CDR3 totals 15 residues. Here the CDR3 reads CASSADQLAGYEQYF. CDR3 nucleotides: TGTGCCAGCAGCGCAGATCAACTAGCGGGTTACGAGCAGTACTTC.

The J gene is TRBJ2-5, the V gene TRBV7-2, with a weak D call TRBD2 (6 bases). The germline gives CDR1 SGHTA, CDR2 FQGNSA. This CDR3 is built from 14 residues. The V and J ends lost 3 bases and 4 bases respectively, with 12 bases between them. This chain's CDR3 is CASSFSRLGETQYF. Written as DNA, the CDR3 is TGTGCCAGCAGCTTTAGCCGACTAGGAGAGACCCAGTACTTC.

Only a few counts were recorded for this clonotype. The chain has TRBV12-3 or TRBV12-4 and TRBJ2-4; D possibly corresponds to TRBD1 (5 bases). V shed 6 bases and J shed 0 bases, with 12 bases lying between them. The CDR3 has 15 residues. CDR3 region: CASSYRSIAKNIQYF. CDR3 DNA sequence: TGTGCCAGCAGCTACAGGTCTATAGCCAAAAACATTCAGTACTTC.

Concerning this clonotype itself: The junction shows a germline mismatch at one end, possibly a read error. This chain links TRBV5-1 with TRBJ2-5; possible D gene TRBD1, 6 bases. Germline lookup yields CDR1 SGHRS and CDR2 YFSETQ. The CDR3 runs to 14 residues. Here the CDR3 DNA reads TGCGCCGGCAGCAGGACAGCAACCCAAGAGACCCAGTACTTC. As protein: CAGSRTATQETQYF.

This clonotype has just a few counts. The chain couples TRBV7-2 to TRBJ2-7; unclear D gene. Between the trimmed V and J ends, which lost 4 bases and 0 bases, there was a span of 10 bases. CDR3 length equals 14 residues. In germline, CDR1 is SGHTA, CDR2 FQGNSA. CDR3 amino acids: CASSSKPNSYEQYF. The CDR3 coding sequence is TGTGCCAGCAGCTCAAAACCCAACTCCTACGAGCAGTACTTC.

This chain connects TRBV4-1 to TRBJ2-7; 7 positions match TRBD2. Trimming cost V 3 bases and J 9 bases; bases outside gene matches: 14. The CDR3 spans 15 residues. Germline values: CDR1 MGHRA, CDR2 YSYEKL. The CDR3 DNA sequence: TGCGCCAGCAGCCACCCTGCGGCTAGCGGCCCCAGGCAGTACTTC. Protein product: CASSHPAASGPRQYF.

The rearrangement links TRBV4-1 to TRBJ2-3; 8 bases are a match to TRBD1. The CDR3 sequence is 15 residues long. The germline CDR1 and CDR2 sequences are MGHRA and YSYEKL. V lost 2 bases to trimming and J lost 10 bases; unmatched junction nucleotides: 11. The CDR3, as DNA: TGCGCCAGCAGCCAACCAGGTTTACAGGACAGGGCGCAGTATTTT. Translating it yields CASSQPGLQDRAQYF.

J is TRBJ1-1 and V is TRBV7-6; D is uncertain. The CDR3 is made up of 13 amino acids. V shed 1 base and J shed 10 bases, with 13 bases lying between them. In germline, CDR1 is SGHVS, CDR2 FNYEAQ. The CDR3 here is CASSLESRSGAFF. CDR3 nucleotides: TGTGCCAGCAGCTTAGAGTCTCGGTCGGGAGCTTTCTTT.

This clonotype showed up just a few times. J is TRBJ2-3 and V is TRBV11-2; D is undetermined. Germline V gives CDR1 SGHAT, CDR2 FQNNGV. The ends were cut back, 1 base at V and 6 bases at J, with 14 bases in the middle. This CDR3 spans 15 amino acids. For the CDR3, the DNA is TGTGCCAGCAGCTTAGGTGGTAGCTTGGGGGATACGCAGTATTTT. It specifies CASSLGGSLGDTQYF.